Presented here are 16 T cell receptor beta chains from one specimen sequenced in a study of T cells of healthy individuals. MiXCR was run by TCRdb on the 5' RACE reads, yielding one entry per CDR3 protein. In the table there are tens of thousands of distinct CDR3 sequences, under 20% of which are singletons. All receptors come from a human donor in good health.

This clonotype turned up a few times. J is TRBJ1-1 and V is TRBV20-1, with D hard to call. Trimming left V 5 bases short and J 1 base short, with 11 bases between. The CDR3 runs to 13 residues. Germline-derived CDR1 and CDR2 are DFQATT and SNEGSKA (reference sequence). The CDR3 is CSAEAGSNTEAFF. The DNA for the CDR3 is TGCAGTGCTGAAGCGGGGTCGAACACTGAAGCTTTCTTT.

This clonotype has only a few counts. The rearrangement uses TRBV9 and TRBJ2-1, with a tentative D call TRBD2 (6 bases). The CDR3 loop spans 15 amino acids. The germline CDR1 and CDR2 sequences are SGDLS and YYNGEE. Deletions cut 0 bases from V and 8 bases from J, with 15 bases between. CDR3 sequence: CASSVVGGAEDEQFF. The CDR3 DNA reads TGTGCCAGCAGCGTAGTGGGGGGAGCGGAGGATGAGCAGTTCTTC.

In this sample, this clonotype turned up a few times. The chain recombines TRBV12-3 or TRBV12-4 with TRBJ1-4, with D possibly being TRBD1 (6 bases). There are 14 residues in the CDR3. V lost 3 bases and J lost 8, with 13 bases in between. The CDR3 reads CASSFMGTNEKLFF. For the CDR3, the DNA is TGTGCCAGCAGTTTCATGGGGACAAACGAAAAACTGTTTTTT.

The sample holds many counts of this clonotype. In DNA form, the CDR3 reads TGTGCCAGCAGAACCCGACTAGCGGGAGGTACCTACAATGAGCAGTTCTTC. It translates to CASRTRLAGGTYNEQFF. V gene TRBV2 combines with J gene TRBJ2-1; 13 nucleotides agree with TRBD2. Trimming removed 6 bases from V and 2 bases from J; junction bases left unmatched: 7. The CDR3 length is 17 residues. The V gene's germline CDR1 is SNHLY and CDR2 FYNNEI. Combining the CDR3 with reference TRBV2 and TRBJ2-1 gives the whole variable domain EPEVTQTPSHQVTQMGQEVILRCVPISNHLYFYWYRQILGQKVEFLVSFYNNEISEKSEIFDDQFSVERPDGSNFTLKIRSTKLEDSAMYFCASRTRLAGGTYNEQFFGPGTRLTVL.

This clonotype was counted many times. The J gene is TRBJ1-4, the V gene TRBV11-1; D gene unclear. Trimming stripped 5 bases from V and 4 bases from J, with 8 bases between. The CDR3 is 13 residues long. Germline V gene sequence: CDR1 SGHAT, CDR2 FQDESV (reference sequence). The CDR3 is CASSPGINEKLFF. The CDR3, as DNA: TGTGCCAGCAGCCCGGGGATTAATGAAAAACTGTTTTTT.

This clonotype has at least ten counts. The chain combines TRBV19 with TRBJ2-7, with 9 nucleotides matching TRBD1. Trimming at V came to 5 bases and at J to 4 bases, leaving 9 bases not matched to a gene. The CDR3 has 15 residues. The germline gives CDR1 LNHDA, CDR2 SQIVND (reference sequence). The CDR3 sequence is CASSDPGQGLYEQYF. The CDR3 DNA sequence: TGTGCCAGTAGTGACCCGGGACAGGGATTATACGAGCAGTACTTC.

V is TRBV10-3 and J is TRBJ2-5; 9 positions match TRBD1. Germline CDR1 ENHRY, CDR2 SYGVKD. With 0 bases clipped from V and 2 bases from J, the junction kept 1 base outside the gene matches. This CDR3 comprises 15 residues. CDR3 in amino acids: CAISESDRGQETQYF. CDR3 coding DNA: TGTGCCATCAGTGAGTCCGACAGGGGGCAAGAGACCCAGTACTTC.

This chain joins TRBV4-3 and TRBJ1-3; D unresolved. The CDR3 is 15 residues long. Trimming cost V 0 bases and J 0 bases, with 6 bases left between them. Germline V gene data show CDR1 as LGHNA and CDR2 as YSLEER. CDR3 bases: TGCGCCAGCAGCCAAGATCAGATCTCTGGAAACACCATATATTTT. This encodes CASSQDQISGNTIYF.

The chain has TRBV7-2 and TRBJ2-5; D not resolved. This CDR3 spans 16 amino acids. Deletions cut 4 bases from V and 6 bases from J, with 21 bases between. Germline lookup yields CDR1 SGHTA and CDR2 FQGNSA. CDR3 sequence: CASSSRGASLEKTQYF. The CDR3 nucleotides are TGTGCCAGCAGCTCCCGTGGAGCCTCACTCGAAAAGACCCAGTACTTC.

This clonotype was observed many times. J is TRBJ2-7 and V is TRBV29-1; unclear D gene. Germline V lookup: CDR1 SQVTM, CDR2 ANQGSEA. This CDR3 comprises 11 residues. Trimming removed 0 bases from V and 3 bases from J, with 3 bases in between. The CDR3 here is CSVEDLYEQYF. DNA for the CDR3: TGCAGCGTTGAAGACCTCTACGAGCAGTACTTC.

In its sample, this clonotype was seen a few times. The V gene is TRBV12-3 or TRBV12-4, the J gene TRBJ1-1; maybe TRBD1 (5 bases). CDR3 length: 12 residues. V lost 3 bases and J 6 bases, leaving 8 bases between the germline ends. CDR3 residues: CASSLWGAEAFF. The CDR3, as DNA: TGTGCCAGCAGTTTGTGGGGGGCTGAAGCTTTCTTT.

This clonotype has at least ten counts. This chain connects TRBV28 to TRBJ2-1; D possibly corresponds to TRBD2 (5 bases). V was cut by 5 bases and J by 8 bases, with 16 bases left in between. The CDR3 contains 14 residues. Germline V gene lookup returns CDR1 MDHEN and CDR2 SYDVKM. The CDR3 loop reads CASSGRRGRDEQFF. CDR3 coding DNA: TGTGCCAGCAGTGGCCGCCGGGGAAGAGATGAGCAGTTCTTC.

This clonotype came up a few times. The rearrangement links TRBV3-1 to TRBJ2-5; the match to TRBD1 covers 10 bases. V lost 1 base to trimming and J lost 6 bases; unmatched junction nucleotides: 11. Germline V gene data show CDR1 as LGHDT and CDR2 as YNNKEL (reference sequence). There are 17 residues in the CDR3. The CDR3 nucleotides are TGTGCCAGCAGCCAAGGCGTCGGGCTGGGACAGGGGAAGACCCAGTACTTC. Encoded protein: CASSQGVGLGQGKTQYF.

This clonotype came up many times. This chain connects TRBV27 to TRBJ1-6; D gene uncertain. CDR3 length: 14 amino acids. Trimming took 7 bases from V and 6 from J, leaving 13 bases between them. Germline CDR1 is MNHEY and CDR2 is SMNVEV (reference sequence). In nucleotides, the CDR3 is TGTGCCAGCACCAACGGGTTGGGTAATTCACCCCTCCACTTT. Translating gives CASTNGLGNSPLHF.

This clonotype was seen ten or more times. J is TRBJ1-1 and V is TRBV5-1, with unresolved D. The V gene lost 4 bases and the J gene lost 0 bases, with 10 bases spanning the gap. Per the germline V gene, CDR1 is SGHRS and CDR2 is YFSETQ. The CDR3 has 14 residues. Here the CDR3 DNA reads TGCGCCAGCAGCCTAGAGCTGATGAACACTGAAGCTTTCTTT. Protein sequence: CASSLELMNTEAFF.

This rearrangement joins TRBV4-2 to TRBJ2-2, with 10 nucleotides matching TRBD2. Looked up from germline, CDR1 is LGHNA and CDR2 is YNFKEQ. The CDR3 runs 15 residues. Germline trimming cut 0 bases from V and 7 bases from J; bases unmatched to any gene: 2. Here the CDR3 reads CASSQESGGVGELFF. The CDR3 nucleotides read TGTGCCAGCAGCCAAGAGAGCGGGGGGGTCGGGGAGCTGTTTTTT.